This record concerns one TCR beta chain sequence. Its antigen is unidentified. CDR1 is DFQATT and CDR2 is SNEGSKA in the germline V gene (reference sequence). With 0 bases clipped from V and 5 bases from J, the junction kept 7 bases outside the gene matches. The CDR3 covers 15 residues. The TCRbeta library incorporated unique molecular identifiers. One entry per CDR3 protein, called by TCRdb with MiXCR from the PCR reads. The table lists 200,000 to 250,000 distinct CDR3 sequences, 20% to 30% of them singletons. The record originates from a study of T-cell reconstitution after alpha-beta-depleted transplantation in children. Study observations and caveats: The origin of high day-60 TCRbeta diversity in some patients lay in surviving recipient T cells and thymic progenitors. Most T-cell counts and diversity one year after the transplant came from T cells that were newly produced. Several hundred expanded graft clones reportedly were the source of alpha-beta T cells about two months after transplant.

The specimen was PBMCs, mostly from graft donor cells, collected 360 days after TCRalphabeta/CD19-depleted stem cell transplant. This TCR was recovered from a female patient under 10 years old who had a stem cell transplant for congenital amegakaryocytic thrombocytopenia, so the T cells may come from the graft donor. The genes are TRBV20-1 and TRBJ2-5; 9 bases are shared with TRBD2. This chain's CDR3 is CSARDLRREGETQYF. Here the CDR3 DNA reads TGCAGTGCTAGAGATTTAAGGCGGGAGGGGGAGACCCAGTACTTC.